In this sample, the clone carrying this T cell receptor (beta chain) turned up many times. What it binds is unknown. Breast cancer patients provided tissue from their axillary draining lymph nodes. This entry belongs to a study of breast tumors, draining lymph nodes, adjacent tissues. A single record per CDR3 protein comes from TCRdb applying MiXCR to the multiplex PCR reads. The table has approximately 150,000 distinct CDR3 sequences, about 30% seen once. From germline, CDR1 is LGHDT and CDR2 YNNKEL (reference sequence). The CDR3 sequence is 17 residues long. Trimming cost V 1 base and J 2 bases; bases outside gene matches: 7. Study conclusions and caveats: Findings are consistent with lymph node origin and intratumoral expansion of most tumor T cells. Luminal-like breast cancer showed significantly greater tumor-nontumor repertoire similarity than basal-like breast cancer did. Compared with lymph nodes, tumors were less diverse; compared with nontumor tissue, more.

The V call is TRBV3-1, the J call TRBJ2-1; TRBD1 agrees at 8 bases. The sequence was obtained from a female donor with breast cancer. Some clones in this sample may be carry-over from other donors' samples. Sequencing was done on a sample of axillary lymph node tissue. In DNA, the CDR3 is TGTGCCAGCAGCCAAGCCCTGGACAGGGTCACCTACAATGAGCAGTTCTTC. Amino acids: CASSQALDRVTYNEQFF.